This T cell receptor (beta chain) was found in a study of shared clonotypes between healthy human individuals. Study overall: Aged between 18 and 49, the donors were a couple of women and three men.

Findings and caveats of the study: Some clonotypes were shared by all four sorted-subset donors, while others were not shared. The non-shared ones had lower generation probabilities than the shared ones.

Donors comprised only Caucasian adults living in Nashville, Tennessee. TCRdb's copy holds only in-frame clones and misses some; the assay was immunoSEQ multiplex PCR. The table shows about 960,000 clones, with less than 85% occurring only once. Remarks on this clone: Its antigen is not known.

V lost 4 bases, J lost 0 bases, and 13 bases lay in between. Germline CDR1 LGHNA, CDR2 YSLEER. This CDR3 is 17 amino acids long. The material sequenced was memory CD4+ T cells sorted from blood. Subset specified: CD45RA-negative fraction. The receptor was derived from a man aged 18 to 35 in good health. This rearrangement joins TRBV4-3 to TRBJ1-6; D is ambiguous. The chain's CDR3 is CASSLTTESSYNSPLHF. The CDR3 nucleotides are TGCGCCAGCAGCCTCACTACAGAGAGCTCCTATAATTCACCCCTCCACTTT.